These 20 T cell receptor beta chains originate from one sample sequenced in a study of T cells after yellow fever vaccination (dated by TCRdb to 2018 to 2020). The sample's treatment or condition label is to be understood as: live attenuated yellow fever vaccine strain. Library construction relied on 5' RACE. Reads for this sample came from an Illumina HiSeq 2500. TCRdb applied fastp at Q25 and MiXCR to the public reads, then kept only in-frame beta chains. Each CDR3 protein appears once, grouped with its most common genes and DNA. The sample table holds approximately 610,000 distinct CDR3 sequences, of which about a sixth were seen once. 15% to 20% of the sample rests with the top ten. Sequencing was performed on PBMCs, taken 4 to 6 days after the first yellow fever vaccination. The origin of the receptors is a man aged 18 to 30 who received the YFV17D yellow fever vaccine.

This clonotype was counted between two and nine times. The chain employs TRBV12-3 or TRBV12-4 and TRBJ2-1; 11 nucleotides align to TRBD2. This CDR3 region has 16 residues. With V trimmed by 3 bases and J by 2 bases, 3 bases remained unmatched. The CDR3 region has the DNA TGTGCCAGCAGTTTGGGGGGACTAGCGGCCTACAATGAGCAGTTCTTC. It translates to CASSLGGLAAYNEQFF.

The V gene is TRBV29-1, the J gene TRBJ2-5, with D maybe TRBD1 (6 bases). This CDR3 contains 11 residues. V lost 7 bases and J lost 7, with 13 bases in between. Germline loops: CDR1 SQVTM, CDR2 ANQGSEA. DNA for the CDR3: TGCAGCGCTGGGGACACCTCGACCCAGTACTTC. It translates to CSAGDTSTQYF.

V usage is TRBV7-9 and J usage is TRBJ1-2, with 8 bases fitting TRBD1. Germline V CDR1 and CDR2: SEHNR, FQNEAQ (reference sequence). The CDR3 consists of 15 residues. Germline trimming cut 5 bases from V and 8 bases from J; bases unmatched to any gene: 13. The CDR3, as DNA: TGTGCCAGCAGCCAGACCACGACAGGGGTAGAGGGCTACACCTTC. It translates to CASSQTTTGVEGYTF.

This chain uses TRBV28 with TRBJ2-3; 10 bases align to TRBD2. The J segment lost 2 bases and the V segment lost 7 bases, leaving 9 bases of the junction unmatched. CDR3 length equals 16 residues. Germline assignment: CDR1 MDHEN and CDR2 SYDVKM. The CDR3 loop is CASTTSGALLTDTQYF. The CDR3 DNA reads TGTGCCAGCACAACTAGCGGGGCCCTACTCACAGATACGCAGTATTTT. The full variable domain, with the rest looked up from reference TRBV28 and TRBJ2-3, is DVKVTQSSRYLVKRTGEKVFLECVQDMDHENMFWYRQDPGLGLRLIYFSYDVKMKEKGDIPEGYSVSREKKERFSLILESASTNQTSMYLCASTTSGALLTDTQYFGPGTRLTVL.

The chain has TRBV5-1 and TRBJ2-3; the match to TRBD2 covers 13 bases. With 4 bases clipped from V and 1 base from J, the junction kept 3 bases outside the gene matches. This CDR3 comprises 16 residues. Germline-derived CDR1 and CDR2 are SGHRS and YFSETQ. In nucleotides, the CDR3 is TGCGCCAGCAGCATGGGACTAGCGGGGCGCACAGATACGCAGTATTTT. Protein: CASSMGLAGRTDTQYF.

This sequence joins TRBV9 and TRBJ2-3, with TRBD2 matching over 12 bases. Germline V gene sequence: CDR1 SGDLS, CDR2 YYNGEE. The CDR3 length is 18 residues. Unmatched junction bases numbered 16, after V lost 7 bases and J lost 4 bases. CDR3 region: CASPVGLAGGPGPDTQYF. The CDR3 DNA is TGTGCCAGCCCCGTCGGGCTAGCGGGGGGGCCGGGCCCAGATACGCAGTATTTT.

This clonotype was counted between two and nine times. This chain uses TRBV11-2 with TRBJ1-2, with D perhaps matching TRBD1 (6 bases). The germline V gene has CDR1 SGHAT and CDR2 FQNNGV. The length of the CDR3 is 17 residues. Deletions cut 8 bases from V and 0 bases from J, with 22 bases between. As DNA, the CDR3 is TGTGCCAGCCACCCCCTGGGGGCGGGGGGATCTAACTATGGCTACACCTTC. Translating it yields CASHPLGAGGSNYGYTF.

This clonotype occurred a few times. The V and J genes are TRBV27 and TRBJ2-5; D unresolved. CDR1 and CDR2 from the germline V gene are MNHEY and SMNVEV (reference sequence). This CDR3 contains 12 residues. With 5 bases removed from V and 1 base from J, the gap between germline ends came to 5 bases. The CDR3 nucleotides are TGTGCCAGCAGTCACCCCCAAGAGACCCAGTACTTC. Translation gives CASSHPQETQYF.

This clonotype was found a few times. The chain couples TRBV7-2 to TRBJ2-5; D is perhaps TRBD2 (6 bases). The CDR3 sequence is 15 residues long. V dropped 1 base and J dropped 2 bases, with 11 bases sitting between them. Germline CDR1 is SGHTA and CDR2 is FQGNSA. CDR3 nucleotide sequence: TGTGCCAGCAGCTTAGTATCTGCGGGGCAAGAGACCCAGTACTTC. This codes for CASSLVSAGQETQYF. Variable domain in full (rest from reference TRBV7-2 and TRBJ2-5): GAGVSQSPSNKVTEKGKDVELRCDPISGHTALYWYRQSLGQGLEFLIYFQGNSAPDKSGLPSDRFSAERTGGSVSTLTIQRTQQEDSAVYLCASSLVSAGQETQYFGPGTRLLVL.

This clonotype was observed at least ten times. The CDR3 region is CASSQDPTSLEKLFF. Written as DNA, the CDR3 is TGTGCCAGCAGCCAAGATCCGACCTCTCTCGAAAAACTGTTTTTT. The chain uses TRBV4-2 and TRBJ1-4; D ambiguous. This CDR3 has 15 amino acids. Trimming removed 0 bases at V and 8 bases at J, with 13 bases between. Germline loops: CDR1 LGHNA, CDR2 YNFKEQ.

This chain links TRBV6-1 with TRBJ2-3; no reliable D call. CDR1 is MNHNS, CDR2 SASEGT, per germline. Trimming took off 7 bases at V and 2 bases at J, with 13 bases between the two ends. CDR3 size: 14 residues. The CDR3 DNA sequence: TGTGCCAGCACCAAATTAGGGTCCACAGATACGCAGTATTTT. This sequence encodes CASTKLGSTDTQYF.

This clonotype was seen only a few times. V is TRBV12-3 or TRBV12-4 and J is TRBJ2-3, with 9 bases aligning to TRBD1. After removal of 5 bases from V and 5 bases from J, the junction contained 8 bases not matched to a gene. This CDR3 has 15 amino acids. The chain's CDR3 is CASSLTGGLGDTQYF. The CDR3 DNA is TGTGCCAGCAGTCTTACAGGGGGCTTGGGAGATACGCAGTATTTT.

This clonotype was detected many times. The chain employs TRBV5-1 and TRBJ1-1; D is perhaps TRBD1 (6 bases). The CDR3 runs to 13 residues. With 0 bases removed from V and 3 bases from J, the gap between germline ends came to 6 bases. The germline gives CDR1 SGHRS, CDR2 YFSETQ. CDR3 bases: TGCGCCAGCAGCTTGGGACAGGACACTGAAGCTTTCTTT. Translation gives CASSLGQDTEAFF.

This clonotype has at least ten counts. The V call is TRBV12-3 or TRBV12-4, the J call TRBJ1-1, with D possibly TRBD1 on 6 matching bases. V dropped 5 bases and J dropped 5 bases, with 18 bases sitting between them. The CDR3 has 15 residues. The CDR3 region has the DNA TGTGCCAGCAGTGGATCCGGGACAAGGGGGACTGAAGCTTTCTTT. It yields the protein CASSGSGTRGTEAFF.

The CDR3 sequence: CASSLSYRNTQYF. The CDR3 DNA reads TGTGCCAGCAGTTTATCCTACAGGAATACGCAGTATTTT. The gene calls are TRBV27 and TRBJ2-3; tentative D call: TRBD1 (5 bases). V lost 0 bases and J lost 7, with 8 bases in between. This CDR3 is built from 13 residues. Germline CDR1 MNHEY, CDR2 SMNVEV (reference sequence).

This clonotype came up many times. The chain links TRBV11-2 to TRBJ2-3; 14 bases map to TRBD2. The germline V gene encodes CDR1 SGHAT and CDR2 FQNNGV. V dropped 3 bases and J dropped 0; count of bases not matched to a gene: 11. CDR3 length equals 20 residues. CDR3 bases: TGTGCCAGCAGCTTTACCCCCAGGACTAGCGGGGGGCCCAGCACAGATACGCAGTATTTT. It yields the protein CASSFTPRTSGGPSTDTQYF.

This clonotype was seen a few times. The chain joins TRBV15 to TRBJ1-2; the D is unclear. V gave up 0 bases and J gave up 4 bases, with 3 bases separating them. The CDR3 runs 12 residues. Germline V gene lookup returns CDR1 LNHNV and CDR2 YYDKDF (reference sequence). The CDR3 bases are TGTGCCACCAGCAGAGAGAGCTATGGCTACACCTTC. Translated, it gives CATSRESYGYTF.

Only a few counts were recorded for this clonotype. This chain connects TRBV27 to TRBJ2-1; TRBD1 matches at 8 bases. CDR3 length: 17 amino acids. With 4 bases clipped from V and 4 bases from J, the junction kept 12 bases outside the gene matches. Germline assignment: CDR1 MNHEY and CDR2 SMNVEV (reference sequence). CDR3 sequence reads: CASSWLGRDRMYNEQFF. The DNA of the CDR3 is TGTGCCAGCAGTTGGCTAGGCCGGGACAGGATGTACAATGAGCAGTTCTTC.

This clonotype was picked up many times. This sequence joins TRBV24-1 and TRBJ2-3, with a tentative D call TRBD1 (5 bases). V gave up 5 bases and J gave up 2 bases, with 10 bases separating them. The CDR3 totals 14 residues. CDR1 KGHDR and CDR2 SFDVKD come from the germline V gene. As DNA, the CDR3 is TGTGCCACCAGTGTTAAGGGGCCCACAGATACGCAGTATTTT. Its translation is CATSVKGPTDTQYF.

Ten or more counts support this clonotype. The rearrangement uses TRBV12-3 or TRBV12-4 and TRBJ2-7, with 7 bases aligning to TRBD1. J gave up 0 bases and V 6 bases, and 5 bases lay outside the gene matches. CDR3 length equals 14 residues. CDR3 sequence: CASSRTGGSYEQYF. CDR3 nucleotides: TGTGCCAGCAGCCGGACAGGAGGCTCCTACGAGCAGTACTTC.